The rows below give T cell receptor beta chains drawn from one sample of a study of blood T cells in healthy people across ages. TCRdb redid the calling of the 5' RACE reads with MiXCR, one entry per CDR3 protein. The sample has 890,000 or so distinct CDR3 sequences, 55% to 65% seen once. Sequenced sample: blood. Receptors were obtained from a man aged 25-45 years in good health. Each CDR3 is given with its conserved first and last residue. Each record gives: CDR3 length, D gene, J gene, V gene, clone size, CDR3 protein, CDR3 DNA. The D gene is left open where the match is weak. Size values are once, few and many counts, or a class for expanded clones, and some rows have none.

16 | - | TRBJ1-3 | TRBV24-1 | - | CATSDLKVTSGNTIYF | TGTGCCACCAGTGATTTGAAGGTTACTTCTGGAAACACCATATATTTT
14 | TRBD2 | TRBJ2-7 | TRBV30 | - | CAWSIKRGSYEQYF | TGTGCCTGGAGCATAAAGCGGGGGTCCTACGAGCAGTACTTC
17 | TRBD2 | TRBJ2-3 | TRBV4-3 | many | CASSQEWRGGLTDTQYF | TGCGCCAGCAGCCAAGAATGGCGGGGGGGCCTCACAGATACGCAGTATTTT
15 | - | TRBJ2-5 | TRBV6-2/TRBV6-3 | few | CASSYGGYTTETQYF | TGTGCCAGCAGTTACGGCGGCTATACAACGGAGACCCAGTACTTC
13 | - | TRBJ2-7 | TRBV6-2/TRBV6-3 | - | CASGGLRGREQYF | TGTGCCAGCGGTGGTTTGAGGGGTCGAGAGCAGTACTTC
12 | TRBD2 | TRBJ2-1 | TRBV2 | - | CASSGTSGEQFF | TGTGCCAGCTCCGGGACTAGTGGTGAGCAGTTCTTC
14 | TRBD1 | TRBJ2-7 | TRBV25-1 | - | CASTPGTGVHEQYF | TGTGCCAGCACGCCCGGGACAGGAGTCCACGAGCAGTACTTC
14 | TRBD1 | TRBJ2-1 | TRBV7-3 | - | CASSSWGQGDEQFF | TGTGCCAGCAGCTCCTGGGGACAGGGCGATGAGCAGTTCTTC
14 | TRBD1 | TRBJ1-4 | TRBV7-8 | few | CASSRTGGREKLFF | TGTGCCAGCAGCCGGACAGGGGGCCGGGAAAAACTGTTTTTT
16 | - | TRBJ1-5 | TRBV12-3/TRBV12-4 | - | CASSFNSNPTISPQHF | TGTGCCAGCAGTTTTAACAGTAACCCGACAATCAGCCCCCAGCATTTT
18 | TRBD2 | TRBJ2-7 | TRBV20-1 | - | CSASSRLAGGITYNEQYF | TGCAGTGCTAGCTCTCGACTAGCGGGGGGTATTACCTACAATGAGCAGTACTTC
13 | TRBD2 | TRBJ2-3 | TRBV10-3 | - | CASGLAGENTQYF | TGTGCCTCAGGACTAGCGGGGGAGAATACGCAGTATTTT
15 | TRBD1 | TRBJ2-7 | TRBV20-1 | - | CSARGAGTASYEQYF | TGCAGTGCTAGGGGCGCCGGGACAGCATCCTACGAGCAGTACTTC
11 | - | TRBJ2-7 | TRBV12-3/TRBV12-4 | few | CANGESPEQYF | TGTGCGAATGGAGAAAGTCCCGAGCAGTACTTC
15 | - | TRBJ1-5 | TRBV20-1 | - | CSARDRGKNNQPQHF | TGCAGTGCTAGAGATCGCGGGAAAAACAATCAGCCCCAGCATTTT
11 | - | TRBJ1-5 | TRBV28 | - | CASGDREPQHF | TGTGCCAGCGGGGATCGGGAGCCCCAGCATTTT
15 | - | TRBJ2-3 | TRBV5-6 | - | CASSLEQTSTDTQYF | TGTGCCAGCAGCTTGGAGCAGACTAGCACAGATACGCAGTATTTT
16 | TRBD1 | TRBJ2-2 | TRBV6-2/TRBV6-3 | - | CASSPPGQGATGELFF | TGTGCCAGCAGTCCTCCGGGACAGGGGGCCACCGGGGAGCTGTTTTTT
15 | - | TRBJ2-5 | TRBV7-9 | many | CASSPTGNLQETQYF | TGTGCCAGCAGCCCCACCGGGAACCTACAAGAGACCCAGTACTTC
12 | - | TRBJ2-7 | TRBV27 | - | CARREVADEQYF | TGTGCCAGGAGAGAAGTTGCGGACGAGCAGTACTTC
15 | - | TRBJ2-7 | TRBV4-2 | many | CASSRLGDTAYEQYF | TGTGCCAGCAGCCGCCTAGGTGACACTGCCTACGAGCAGTACTTC
13 | TRBD1 | TRBJ2-5 | TRBV29-1 | - | CSAWDRAKETQYF | TGCAGCGCCTGGGACAGGGCCAAAGAGACCCAGTACTTC
12 | - | TRBJ1-2 | TRBV27 | - | CATNPVNYGYTF | TGTGCCACCAACCCCGTAAACTATGGCTACACCTTC
14 | - | TRBJ2-2 | TRBV7-8 | - | CASSLVRVPGELFF | TGTGCCAGCAGCTTGGTCAGGGTTCCCGGGGAGCTGTTTTTT
15 | TRBD1 | TRBJ1-2 | TRBV24-1 | - | CATSDPGQGAYGYTF | TGTGCCACCAGTGATCCCGGACAGGGCGCCTATGGCTACACCTTC
14 | - | TRBJ1-6 | TRBV2 | - | CASWETDYNSPLHF | TGTGCCAGCTGGGAGACCGACTATAATTCACCCCTCCACTTT
14 | TRBD1 | TRBJ2-7 | TRBV20-1 | - | CSAKRGQAAYEQYF | TGCAGTGCTAAGAGGGGGCAGGCTGCCTACGAGCAGTACTTC
16 | TRBD2 | TRBJ2-5 | TRBV12-3/TRBV12-4 | once | CASSLLAGVTQETQYF | TGTGCCAGCAGTTTACTAGCGGGGGTGACCCAAGAGACCCAGTACTTC
14 | TRBD1 | TRBJ1-5 | TRBV12-3/TRBV12-4 | few | CASSLGQFNQPQHF | TGTGCCAGCAGTTTGGGACAGTTCAATCAGCCCCAGCATTTT
17 | - | TRBJ2-6 | TRBV4-2 | - | CASSQATGSSGANVLTF | TGTGCCAGCAGCCAGGCAACAGGAAGCTCTGGGGCCAACGTCCTGACTTTC
15 | - | TRBJ2-3 | TRBV18 | - | CASRIQQGVTDTQYF | TGTGCCAGCCGTATCCAACAGGGTGTCACAGATACGCAGTATTTT
16 | TRBD2 | TRBJ2-5 | TRBV7-3 | - | CASSLTSGLGANEQYF | TGTGCCAGCAGCTTAACGTCCGGACTAGGAGCAAATGAGCAGTACTTC
14 | - | TRBJ2-7 | TRBV5-1 | - | CASRLVSPFYEQYF | TGCGCCAGCAGGTTGGTCTCGCCCTTCTACGAGCAGTACTTC
15 | - | TRBJ2-3 | TRBV20-1 | few | CSARDSGLSTDTQYF | TGCAGTGCTAGAGATTCGGGACTTAGCACAGATACGCAGTATTTT
15 | - | TRBJ2-4 | TRBV7-2 | - | CASSGQGRAKNIQYF | TGTGCCAGCAGCGGTCAGGGGAGGGCCAAAAACATTCAGTACTTC
16 | - | TRBJ2-1 | TRBV5-1 | - | CASSSQERSSYNERFF | TGCGCCAGCAGCTCCCAGGAGCGGTCCTCCTACAATGAGCGGTTCTTC
15 | TRBD2 | TRBJ2-1 | TRBV9 | - | CASSDFSGGFNEQFF | TGTGCCAGCAGCGACTTTAGCGGGGGTTTCAATGAGCAGTTCTTC
15 | - | TRBJ1-1 | TRBV16 | - | CASSQLGGMNTEAFF | TGTGCCAGCAGCCAATTAGGCGGGATGAACACTGAAGCTTTCTTT
13 | - | TRBJ2-1 | TRBV7-2 | few | CASSLITTNEQFF | TGTGCCAGCAGCTTAATTACGACTAATGAGCAGTTCTTC
15 | - | TRBJ2-6 | TRBV9 | - | CASSHQASGANVLTF | TGTGCCAGCAGCCACCAGGCCTCTGGGGCCAACGTCCTGACTTTC
12 | - | TRBJ2-7 | TRBV10-3 | - | CACLGESYEQYF | TGTGCCTGCTTAGGGGAATCCTACGAGCAGTACTTC
14 | TRBD1 | TRBJ1-1 | TRBV7-2 | once | CASSPVTGGVEAFF | TGTGCCAGCAGCCCTGTTACAGGGGGTGTTGAAGCTTTCTTT
18 | - | TRBJ2-3 | TRBV12-3/TRBV12-4 | - | CASTSVGPLRARTDTQYF | TGTGCCAGCACCTCGGTGGGTCCGCTCAGAGCTAGAACAGATACGCAGTATTTT
16 | TRBD1 | TRBJ2-7 | TRBV7-2 | - | CASSLFAGQVGYEQYF | TGTGCCAGCAGCTTATTCGCGGGACAGGTGGGGTACGAGCAGTACTTC
14 | - | TRBJ2-3 | TRBV12-3/TRBV12-4 | - | CASSYRDWTDTQYF | TGTGCCAGCAGTTACAGGGACTGGACAGATACGCAGTATTTT
13 | - | TRBJ2-7 | TRBV10-3 | - | CAISDNRDHEQYF | TGTGCCATCAGTGATAACAGGGACCACGAGCAGTACTTC
16 | - | TRBJ2-4 | TRBV28 | few | CASSFPQARAKNIQYF | TGTGCCAGCAGTTTCCCACAGGCTCGAGCCAAAAACATTCAGTACTTC
15 | - | TRBJ1-2 | TRBV4-2 | - | CASSQEAAANYGYTF | TGTGCCAGCAGCCAAGAAGCGGCGGCTAACTATGGCTACACCTTC
14 | - | TRBJ2-7 | TRBV5-1 | few | CASSQAAGVNEQYF | TGCGCCAGCAGCCAGGCCGCAGGGGTCAACGAGCAGTACTTC
12 | - | TRBJ2-5 | TRBV11-2 | - | CATRGGQETQYF | TGTGCCACTCGAGGGGGGCAAGAGACCCAGTACTTC
16 | - | TRBJ2-7 | TRBV20-1 | - | CSARDYVTGALYEQYF | TGCAGTGCTAGAGATTATGTTACCGGGGCTCTCTACGAGCAGTACTTC
13 | - | TRBJ2-7 | TRBV5-6 | - | CASSLGRRDEQYF | TGTGCCAGCAGCTTGGGCCGGCGCGACGAGCAGTACTTC